This T cell receptor (beta chain) was identified in a study of OX40 agonist ivuxolimab in advanced cancers. Study-wide background: Cohort: about 80% men, mean age 60, aged roughly 20 to 79. Points from the study as a whole: Average numbers of expanded clones were greater in CD8+ T cells than in CD4+. Dose levels from 0.1 to 3.0 mg/kg saw CD4+ and CD8+ blood T cells expand clonally by week 6.

The sample holds one count of this clone. Its antigen is undetermined. Libraries were prepared by immunoSEQ multiplex PCR; TCRdb keeps only in-frame clonotypes and omits some of them. The sample includes approximately 18,000 clones, 73% of them seen just once. The receptor's source is an adult with an advanced solid tumor such as melanoma, head and neck, liver or kidney cancer. Sequences were derived from CD4+ or CD8+ T cells sorted from blood, sampled in a trial of the OX40 agonist ivuxolimab.

CDR3 loop: CASKTGQMNTEAFF. The CDR3 DNA reads as TGTGCCAGCAAGACAGGCCAAATGAACACTGAAGCTTTCTTT. The chain has TRBV5-4 and TRBJ1-1, with a possible D match to TRBD1 (6 bases). The CDR3 covers 14 residues. CDR1 is SGHNT and CDR2 is YYREEE in the germline V gene (reference sequence). V lost 6 bases and J 0 bases, leaving 12 bases between the germline ends.